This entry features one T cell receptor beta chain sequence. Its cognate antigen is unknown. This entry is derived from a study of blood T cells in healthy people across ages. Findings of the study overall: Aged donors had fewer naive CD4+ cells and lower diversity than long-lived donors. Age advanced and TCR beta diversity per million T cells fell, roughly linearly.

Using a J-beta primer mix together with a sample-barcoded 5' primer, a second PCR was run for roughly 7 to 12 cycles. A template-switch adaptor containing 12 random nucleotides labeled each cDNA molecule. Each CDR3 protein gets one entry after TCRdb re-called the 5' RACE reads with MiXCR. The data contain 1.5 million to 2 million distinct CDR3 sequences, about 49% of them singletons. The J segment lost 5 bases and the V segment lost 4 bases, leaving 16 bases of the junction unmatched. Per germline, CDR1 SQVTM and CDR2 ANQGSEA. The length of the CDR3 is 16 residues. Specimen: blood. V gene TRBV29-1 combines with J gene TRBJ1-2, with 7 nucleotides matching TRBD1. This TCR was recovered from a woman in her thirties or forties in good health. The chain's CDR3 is CSVVQLKSGQRYGYTF. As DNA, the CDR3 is TGCAGCGTTGTTCAATTGAAGTCGGGACAGAGATATGGCTACACCTTC.